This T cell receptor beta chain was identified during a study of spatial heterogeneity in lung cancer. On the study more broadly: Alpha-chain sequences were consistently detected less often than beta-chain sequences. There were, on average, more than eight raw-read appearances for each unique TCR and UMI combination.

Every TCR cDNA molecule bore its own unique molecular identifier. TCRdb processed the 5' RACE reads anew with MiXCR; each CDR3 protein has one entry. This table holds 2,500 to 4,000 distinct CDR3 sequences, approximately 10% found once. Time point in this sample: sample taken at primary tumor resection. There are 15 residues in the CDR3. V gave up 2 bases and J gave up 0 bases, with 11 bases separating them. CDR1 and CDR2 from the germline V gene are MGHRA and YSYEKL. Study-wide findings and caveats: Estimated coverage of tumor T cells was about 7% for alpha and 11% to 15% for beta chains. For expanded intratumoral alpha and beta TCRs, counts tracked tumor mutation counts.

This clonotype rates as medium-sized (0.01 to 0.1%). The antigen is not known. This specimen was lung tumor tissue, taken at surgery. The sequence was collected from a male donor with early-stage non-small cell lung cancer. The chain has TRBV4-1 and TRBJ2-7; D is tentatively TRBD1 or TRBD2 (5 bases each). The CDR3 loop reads CASSQKLGASYEQYF. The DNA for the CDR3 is TGCGCCAGCAGCCAAAAGCTCGGGGCCTCCTACGAGCAGTACTTC.